Below, 14 T cell receptor beta chains from the same sample are listed, as sequenced in a study of Graves' ophthalmopathy and Graves' hyperthyroidism. Beta-chain TCR CDR3 regions were amplified from RNA transcripts. In the first round, RT-PCR was carried out with HTBI primers, and a multiplex PCR formed the second round. From the multiplex PCR reads, TCRdb called clonotypes with MiXCR, one entry per CDR3 protein. The profile shows hundreds of thousands of distinct CDR3 sequences, around a fifth of them singletons. The sequencing sample was made of peripheral blood. These receptors all come from a woman under 30 with stable Graves' hyperthyroidism. Some clones in this sample may be carry-over from other donors' samples.

This clonotype was observed at least ten times. This chain joins TRBV11-2 and TRBJ1-5; TRBD1 agrees at 7 bases. Germline CDR1 is SGHAT and CDR2 is FQNNGV. The V gene end was trimmed by 2 bases and the J gene end by 8 bases; junction bases not matched to a gene: 9. The CDR3 totals 15 residues. CDR3 residues: CASSLSWTGVEPQHF. The CDR3 DNA follows: TGTGCCAGCAGCTTATCATGGACAGGCGTTGAGCCCCAGCATTTT. The full variable domain, its missing parts supplied by reference TRBV11-2 and TRBJ1-5, is EAGVAQSPRYKIIEKRQSVAFWCNPISGHATLYWYQQILGQGPKLLIQFQNNGVVDDSQLPKDRFSAERLKGVDSTLKIQPAKLEDSAVYLCASSLSWTGVEPQHFGDGTRLSIL.

The CDR3, as DNA: TGTGCCAGTAGTATATTTACTGAAGCTTTCTTT. This gives the protein CASSIFTEAFF. The chain uses TRBV19 and TRBJ1-1; the D is unclear. Looked up from germline, CDR1 is LNHDA and CDR2 is SQIVND (reference sequence). CDR3 length equals 11 residues. The V end was cut by 2 bases, the J end by 5 bases, with 3 bases between. Supplemented by reference TRBV19 and TRBJ1-1, the full variable domain reads DGGITQSPKYLFRKEGQNVTLSCEQNLNHDAMYWYRQDPGQGLRLIYYSQIVNDFQKGDIAEGYSVSREKKESFPLTVTSAQKNPTAFYLCASSIFTEAFFGQGTRLTVV.

This sequence joins TRBV6-1 and TRBJ2-7, with D possibly being TRBD2 (5 bases). CDR1 and CDR2 (germline): MNHNS, SASEGT. The CDR3 has 14 residues. V was clipped by 6 bases and J by 3 bases, with 15 bases between them. The DNA for the CDR3 is TGTGCCAGCAGCGCAATCGGACTCAGCTACGAGCAGTACTTC. It specifies CASSAIGLSYEQYF.

The table lists this clonotype with many counts. This chain links TRBV11-1 with TRBJ2-5, with D uncertain. The CDR3 has 18 amino acids. V lost 5 bases, J lost 3 bases, and 25 bases lay in between. Germline CDR1 SGHAT, CDR2 FQDESV (reference sequence). This CDR3 reads CASSSRYVGPVWEETQYF. In nucleotides, the CDR3 is TGTGCCAGCAGCAGCCGGTACGTGGGCCCGGTTTGGGAAGAGACCCAGTACTTC.

This clonotype was observed at least ten times. The genes are TRBV12-3 or TRBV12-4 and TRBJ1-5, with D perhaps matching TRBD1 (5 bases). The V end was cut by 5 bases, the J end by 7 bases, with 18 bases between. The CDR3 runs 15 residues. CDR3 residues: CASSPGTISGQPQHF. The CDR3 nucleotides are TGTGCCAGCAGTCCCGGGACGATATCCGGCCAGCCCCAGCATTTT.

V and J are TRBV20-1 and TRBJ2-7; D possibly corresponds to TRBD1 (6 bases). From germline, CDR1 is DFQATT and CDR2 SNEGSKA (reference sequence). V lost 4 bases and J lost 5, with 9 bases in between. This CDR3 contains 11 residues. CDR3 sequence: CSATRGDEQYF. CDR3 nucleotide sequence: TGCAGTGCTACCAGGGGAGACGAGCAGTACTTC.

This clonotype was seen at least ten times. V gene TRBV6-5 combines with J gene TRBJ1-6; 7 bases align to TRBD1. The CDR3 has 15 amino acids. Germline CDR1 and CDR2: MNHEY and SVGAGI. Trimming took 2 bases from V and 7 from J; bases not matched to a gene: 5. CDR3 loop: CASSYDRARNSPLHF. In DNA form, the CDR3 reads TGTGCCAGCAGTTACGACAGGGCGCGAAATTCACCCCTCCACTTT.

The chain carries TRBV3-1 and TRBJ1-3, with a tentative D call TRBD1 (5 bases). Germline assignment: CDR1 LGHDT and CDR2 YNNKEL (reference sequence). The V end was cut by 3 bases, the J end by 0 bases, with 12 bases between. This CDR3 has 16 amino acids. The CDR3 bases are TGTGCCAGCAGCCATCAGGGATCTTACTCTGGAAACACCATATATTTT. The encoded protein is CASSHQGSYSGNTIYF.

In this sample, this clonotype turned up many times. The rearrangement uses TRBV12-3 or TRBV12-4 and TRBJ2-2; 8 bases match TRBD1. This CDR3 has 15 amino acids. V shed 10 bases and J 3 bases; nucleotides not matched to a gene: 10. The CDR3 protein is CAIYPAGGDTGELFF. CDR3 sequence (DNA): TGTGCCATATACCCGGCAGGGGGCGACACCGGGGAGCTGTTTTTT.

The rearrangement uses TRBV6-5 and TRBJ1-1, with D uncertain. CDR1 and CDR2 (germline): MNHEY, SVGAGI. This CDR3 has 14 residues. V lost 4 bases, J lost 4 bases, and 13 bases lay in between. Written as DNA, the CDR3 is TGTGCCAGCAGTTTGGGGATCTCGGGCACTGAAGCTTTCTTT. Translating it yields CASSLGISGTEAFF.

The V call is TRBV6-5, the J call TRBJ2-7, with D possibly TRBD2 on 6 matching bases. The CDR3 sequence is 13 residues long. CDR1 is MNHEY and CDR2 is SVGAGI in the germline V gene. V lost 8 bases and J 6 bases, leaving 17 bases between the germline ends. The CDR3 protein is CASQLGGLGEQYF. The CDR3 DNA reads TGTGCCAGCCAGTTGGGGGGTTTGGGCGAGCAGTACTTC.

This clonotype was recorded many times. CDR3 amino acids: CASSLDGTAAFF. The DNA of the CDR3 is TGTGCCAGCAGCTTAGATGGGACAGCAGCTTTCTTT. The chain employs TRBV11-2 and TRBJ1-1; 7 bases match TRBD1. Trimming cost V 0 bases and J 10 bases; bases outside gene matches: 2. The CDR3 is 12 residues long. Germline CDR1 is SGHAT and CDR2 is FQNNGV.

This chain joins TRBV6-1 and TRBJ1-5; weak D call: TRBD1 (5 bases). Per germline, CDR1 MNHNS and CDR2 SASEGT. Trimming took off 6 bases at V and 7 bases at J, with 19 bases between the two ends. The CDR3 has 15 amino acids. CDR3 in DNA: TGTGCCAGCAGCCCGTCGGGGTCAGGGATCCAGCCCCAGCATTTT. Amino acid sequence: CASSPSGSGIQPQHF.

This clonotype showed up just once. The V call is TRBV30, the J call TRBJ2-7, with 7 bases that match TRBD1. CDR1 and CDR2 from the germline V gene are GTSNPN and SVGIG (reference sequence). The CDR3 sequence is 12 residues long. The V gene end was trimmed by 4 bases and the J gene end by 5 bases; junction bases not matched to a gene: 5. DNA for the CDR3: TGTGCCTGGAAAATACAGGGGAACGAGCAGTACTTC. The encoded protein is CAWKIQGNEQYF.